This TCR beta chain was identified during a study of shared clonotypes between healthy human individuals. This was a deep-level run. Amplification in unsorted PBMC replicate PCRs started from approximately 300 ng DNA, which equals about 33,000 T cell genomes. Per the original methods: For the immunoSEQ data, sequences were junction-only without quality scores, so filtering differed. The protocol was immunoSEQ multiplex PCR, while the TCRdb copy is restricted to in-frame clones and leaves out a portion. V and J calls and clone size come straight from that table; D and trimming were deduced from the DNA. The sample lists 450,000 or so clones, roughly four fifths occurring once. Caucasian adults residing in Nashville, Tennessee made up all the donors. The CDR3 has 14 amino acids. Trimming stripped 2 bases from V and 0 bases from J, with 7 bases between. CDR1 LNHNV and CDR2 YYDKDF come from the germline V gene (reference sequence).

The receptor's source is a woman aged 35 to 49 in good health. Some clones in this sample may be carry-over from other donors' samples. Specimen: PBMCs. The chain is built from TRBV15 and TRBJ1-1; D unclear. CDR3 coding DNA: TGTGCCACCAGCAGACGGCAGATGAACACTGAAGCTTTCTTT. Residues: CATSRRQMNTEAFF. Full variable domain (rest looked up from reference TRBV15 and TRBJ1-1): DAMVIQNPRYQVTQFGKPVTLSCSQTLNHNVMYWYQQKSSQAPKLLFHYYDKDFNNEADTPDNFQSRRPNTSFCFLDIRSPGLGDTAMYLCATSRRQMNTEAFFGQGTRLTVV.